This T cell receptor beta chain was retrieved from a study of blood T cell repertoires in COVID-19. Whole-study context: PBMCs, B-cell-depleted T cells, or T cells provided the cDNA or gDNA that made up the material.

The data were produced by immunoSEQ multiplex PCR, yet TCRdb's version contains in-frame clones alone and is incomplete. This table has 150,000 to 200,000 clones, roughly three quarters appearing once. Unmatched junction bases numbered 6, after V lost 3 bases and J lost 4 bases. CDR1 is MDHEN, CDR2 SYDVKM, per germline. The CDR3 is made up of 14 amino acids. This clone was picked up many times. The specimen was peripheral blood. The TCR sequence derives from a man in his sixties with active or convalescent COVID-19. The V call is TRBV28, the J call TRBJ2-7, with TRBD2 matching over 7 bases. CDR3 region: CASSFGGVEYEQYF. The CDR3 DNA reads TGTGCCAGCAGTTTTGGGGGGGTAGAGTACGAGCAGTACTTC.